This T cell receptor (beta chain) is drawn from a study of a mutant IDH1 vaccine in newly diagnosed glioma (dated by TCRdb to 2020 to 2023). Turning to the overall study: Patients were given eight vaccinations, in weeks 1, 3, 5, 7, 11, 15, 19 and 23, which matched visits V03 through V10. In the chemotherapy-containing groups, vaccination started alongside temozolomide cycles, whereas in patients who had radiotherapy alone it started 4-6 weeks after radiotherapy. Prior to enrollment, standard therapy consisting of radiotherapy alone, temozolomide alone, or radiochemotherapy with temozolomide had been administered to patients, with the combination being received by most patients. Peripheral blood was collected at six visits: V03 (baseline), V05, V07, V10, V12 and V13. Of the approximately 34 patients who were treated, 62.5% were male and around 40% were female, and the mean age was about 40 years. Longitudinal TCRB deep sequencing was done for 25 to 30 treated patients, wherever samples were available for exploratory analyses.

Note on this clone: The antigen it binds to is not known. Per-base quality was not reported, and no clone a single base away is much larger than it.

Per the publication, the time point label means: week 11, during vaccination. Each vaccine dose, consisting of 300 ug of a 20-mer mutant IDH1 peptide in Montanide, was administered subcutaneously with topical imiquimod. Donors had newly diagnosed WHO grade 3 or 4 IDH1-mutant astrocytomas with loss of nuclear ATRX. The samples were drawn from NOA16, a multicentre, single-arm, open-label phase I trial in Germany that tested a mutant IDH1 peptide vaccine in humans for the first time. Genomic DNA for TCRB sequencing was extracted from EDTA blood using the DNeasy Blood and Tissue Kit. In the germline V gene, CDR1 corresponds to MDHEN and CDR2 to SYDVKM. Including cysteine and phenylalanine, the CDR3 has 12 amino acids. Here the CDR3 DNA is all that survives: 36 bases in frame from base 1. V drops 8 bases and J drops 5 bases, leaving 9 bases in between. Broader findings and caveats from the paper: It was noted by the authors that analyses of patient blood samples could not be reproduced owing to sample limitations. Immune responses induced by the vaccine were seen in approximately 92% of patients across multiple MHC alleles. Availability determined which PBMC samples were chosen for TCRB deep sequencing. Changes in the top peripheral T cell clonotypes picked up by TCRB sequencing did not appear to be linked to pseudoprogression.

Library preparation employed the immunoSEQ multiplex PCR assay. Following the manufacturer's protocol, the hsTCRB Kit was used to amplify rearranged TCR beta chain sequences. TCRB libraries were sequenced on an Illumina MiSeq. The authors' analysis ran thus. The proprietary platform of the kit vendor was used for demultiplexing, trimming and gene mapping. The table was pulled from immuneACCESS by TCRdb, which kept in-frame rearrangements only. Such tables lose some clones; where checked, under half of the loss comes from unresolved V genes, and the rest has no known cause. The V and J calls and the clone size are those of that table, but D and trimming were determined from the DNA. Recorded for this sample are approximately 110,000 clones; roughly 90% of them occurred a single time. The ten largest clones capture under 0.8% of the sample.

The rearrangement combines TRBV28 with TRBJ2-2, with a tentative D call of TRBD1 or TRBD2, each matching 5 bases. The TCR was taken from a woman aged 45-65 years with glioma. The material was PBMCs, obtained from a glioma patient whose treatment included an IDH1 peptide vaccine. In nucleotide form, the sequence is TGTGCCAGCGGGGGAAAGACCGGGGAGCTGTTTTTT. Translation gives CASGGKTGELFF. Full variable domain (CDR3 extended with the reference TRBV28 and TRBJ2-2 proteins): DVKVTQSSRYLVKRTGEKVFLECVQDMDHENMFWYRQDPGLGLRLIYFSYDVKMKEKGDIPEGYSVSREKKERFSLILESASTNQTSMYLCASGGKTGELFFGEGSRLTVL.